This entry lists 6 T cell receptor beta chains sequenced from one sample in a study of shared clonotypes between healthy human individuals (dated by TCRdb to 2019 to 2021). The library was built by means of the immunoSEQ multiplex PCR assay. TCRdb re-hosts the immuneACCESS table, in-frame sequences only. Its copies lack some clones; in the studies checked, an unresolved V gene accounts for under half of them, and the cause for the rest is not known. This sample has just over 95,000 clones in its table, and around 67% of those were observed once. Less than 50% of the sample is taken by the ten largest. The sequenced material came from memory CD8+ T cells sorted from blood. The meaning of the sample's cell subset or site label: CD45RO+ cells pooled with CCR7-negative TemRA cells. The receptors originated from a man aged 25 to 40 in good health.

This rearrangement joins TRBV21-1 to TRBJ2-2; the table assigns TRBD1, which was not confirmed against the DNA. TRBV21-1 is deemed a pseudogene. The CDR3 runs 13 residues. CDR3 in amino acids: CASSKNKTGELFF. DNA of the CDR3: TGTGCCAGCAGCAAAAACAAAACCGGGGAGCTGTTTTTT.

The genes are TRBV28 and TRBJ2-7, with TRBD2 matching 10 bases. The CDR3 is 15 residues long. Trimming took 5 bases from V and 4 from J; bases not matched to a gene: 8. Germline CDR1 is MDHEN and CDR2 is SYDVKM. This CDR3 reads CASSGASGSRYEQYF. The CDR3 DNA reads as TGTGCCAGCAGTGGGGCTAGCGGGAGTAGGTACGAGCAGTACTTC. Full variable domain (remainder filled in from reference TRBV28 and TRBJ2-7): DVKVTQSSRYLVKRTGEKVFLECVQDMDHENMFWYRQDPGLGLRLIYFSYDVKMKEKGDIPEGYSVSREKKERFSLILESASTNQTSMYLCASSGASGSRYEQYFGPGTRLTVT.

This rearrangement joins TRBV7-9 to TRBJ2-3; 8 bases are shared with TRBD2. The CDR3 has 16 amino acids. In germline, CDR1 is SEHNR, CDR2 FQNEAQ (reference sequence). The V segment lost 1 base and the J segment 4 bases; nucleotides outside the gene matches: 7. CDR3 in DNA: TGTGCCAGCAGCTTAGTTGAAGCGGGAGAGGCAGATACGCAGTATTTT. Amino acid sequence: CASSLVEAGEADTQYF.

The chain couples TRBV25-1 to TRBJ1-1, with D perhaps TRBD1 (5 bases). CDR1 and CDR2 (germline): MGHDK, SYGVNS. V was pared by 0 bases and J by 1 base, with 6 bases between. CDR3 size: 14 residues. CDR3 region: CASSEYGGNTEAFF. The CDR3 DNA reads as TGTGCCAGCAGTGAATATGGGGGGAACACTGAAGCTTTCTTT.

The table lists this clone with a few counts. The chain employs TRBV11-2 and TRBJ2-3, with no clear D. The V and J ends lost 8 bases and 2 bases respectively, with 11 bases between them. Germline assignment: CDR1 SGHAT and CDR2 FQNNGV. This CDR3 comprises 13 residues. In nucleotides, the CDR3 is TGTGCCAGCGGTAGAGATACCACAGATACGCAGTATTTT. As protein: CASGRDTTDTQYF.

V and J are TRBV14 and TRBJ2-1; 9 bases line up with TRBD2. The ends lost 0 bases at V and 4 bases at J; junction bases unmatched: 25. The germline CDR1 and CDR2 sequences are SGHDN and FVKESK. The CDR3 extends over 23 amino acids. The CDR3 bases are TGTGCCAGCAGCCAAGACATTCGGGGCGAGACTAGCGGACCCGGAGGTGGGTACAATGAGCAGTTCTTC. Its protein is CASSQDIRGETSGPGGGYNEQFF.